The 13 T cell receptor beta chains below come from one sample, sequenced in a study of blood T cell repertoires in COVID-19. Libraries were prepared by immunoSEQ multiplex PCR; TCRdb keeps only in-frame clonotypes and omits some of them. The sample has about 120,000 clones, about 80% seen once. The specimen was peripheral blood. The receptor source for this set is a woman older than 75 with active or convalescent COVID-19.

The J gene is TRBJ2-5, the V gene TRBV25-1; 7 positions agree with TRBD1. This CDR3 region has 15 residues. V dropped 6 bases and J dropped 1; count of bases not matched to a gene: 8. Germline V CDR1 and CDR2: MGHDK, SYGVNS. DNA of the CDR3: TGTGCCAGCAGAGCCGGGACAGTCCCCCAAGAGACCCAGTACTTC. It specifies CASRAGTVPQETQYF. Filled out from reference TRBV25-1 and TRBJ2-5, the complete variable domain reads EADIYQTPRYLVIGTGKKITLECSQTMGHDKMYWYQQDPGMELHLIHYSYGVNSTEKGDLSSESTVSRIRTEHFPLTLESARPSHTSQYLCASRAGTVPQETQYFGPGTRLLVL.

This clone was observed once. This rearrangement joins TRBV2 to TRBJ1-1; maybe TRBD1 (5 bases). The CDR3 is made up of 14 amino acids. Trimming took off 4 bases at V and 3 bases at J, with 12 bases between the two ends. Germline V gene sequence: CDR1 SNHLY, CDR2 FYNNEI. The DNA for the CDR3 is TGTGCCAGCAGTGCAATCCAGGGTGACACTGAAGCTTTCTTT. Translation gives CASSAIQGDTEAFF.

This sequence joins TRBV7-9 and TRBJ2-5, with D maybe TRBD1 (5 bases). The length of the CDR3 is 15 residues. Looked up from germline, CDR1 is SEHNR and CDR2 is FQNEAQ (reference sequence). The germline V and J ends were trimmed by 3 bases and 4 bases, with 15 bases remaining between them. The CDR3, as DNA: TGTGCCAGCAGCTTCGGCAGGGCTGCACGAGAGACCCAGTACTTC. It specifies CASSFGRAARETQYF.

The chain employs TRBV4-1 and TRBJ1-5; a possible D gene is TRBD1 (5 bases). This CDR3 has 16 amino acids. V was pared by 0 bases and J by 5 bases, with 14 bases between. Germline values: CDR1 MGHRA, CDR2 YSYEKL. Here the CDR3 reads CASSQDHGRAYQPQHF. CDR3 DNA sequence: TGCGCCAGCAGCCAAGATCATGGCAGGGCTTATCAGCCCCAGCATTTT.

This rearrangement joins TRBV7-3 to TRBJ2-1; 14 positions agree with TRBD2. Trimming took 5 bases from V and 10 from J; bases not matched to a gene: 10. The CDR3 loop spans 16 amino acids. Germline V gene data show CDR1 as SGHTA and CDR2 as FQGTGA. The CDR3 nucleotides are TGTGCCAGCAGCCCACAGGGACTAGCGGGAGTTGACGAGCAGTTCTTC. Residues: CASSPQGLAGVDEQFF. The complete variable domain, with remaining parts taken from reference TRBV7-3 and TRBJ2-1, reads GAGVSQTPSNKVTEKGKYVELRCDPISGHTALYWYRQSLGQGPEFLIYFQGTGAADDSGLPNDRFFAVRPEGSVSTLKIQRTERGDSAVYLCASSPQGLAGVDEQFFGPGTRLTVL.

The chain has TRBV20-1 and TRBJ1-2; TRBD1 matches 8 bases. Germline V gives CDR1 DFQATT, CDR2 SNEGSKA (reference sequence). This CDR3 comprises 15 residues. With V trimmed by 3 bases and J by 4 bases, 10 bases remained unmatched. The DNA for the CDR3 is TGCAGTGCTAGTGGAGGAACCGGGACAGGCTATGGCTACACCTTC. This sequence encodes CSASGGTGTGYGYTF.

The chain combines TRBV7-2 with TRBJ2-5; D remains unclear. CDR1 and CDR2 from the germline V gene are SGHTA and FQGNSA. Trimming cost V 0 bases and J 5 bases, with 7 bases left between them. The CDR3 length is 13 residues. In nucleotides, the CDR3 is TGTGCCAGCAGCTTAGCGTCGGGTGAGACCCAGTACTTC. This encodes CASSLASGETQYF.

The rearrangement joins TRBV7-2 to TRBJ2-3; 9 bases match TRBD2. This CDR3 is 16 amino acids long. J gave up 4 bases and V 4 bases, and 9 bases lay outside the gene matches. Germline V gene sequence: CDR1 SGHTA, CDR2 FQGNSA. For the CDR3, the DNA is TGTGCCAGCAGCTCCCCTAGCGGGATCTTGCCAGATACGCAGTATTTT. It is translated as CASSSPSGILPDTQYF.

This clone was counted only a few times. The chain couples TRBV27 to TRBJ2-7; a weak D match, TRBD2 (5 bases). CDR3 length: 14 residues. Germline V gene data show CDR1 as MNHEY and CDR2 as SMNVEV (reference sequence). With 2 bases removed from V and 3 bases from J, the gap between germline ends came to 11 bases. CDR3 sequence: CASSLNGESYEQYF. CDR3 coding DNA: TGTGCCAGCAGTTTAAACGGGGAGAGCTACGAGCAGTACTTC.

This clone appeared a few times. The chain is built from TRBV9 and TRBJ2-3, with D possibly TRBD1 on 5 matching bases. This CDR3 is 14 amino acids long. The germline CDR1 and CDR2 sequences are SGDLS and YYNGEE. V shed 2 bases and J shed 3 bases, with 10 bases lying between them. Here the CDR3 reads CASSVGQATDTQYF. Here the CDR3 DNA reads TGTGCCAGCAGCGTGGGGCAGGCGACAGATACGCAGTATTTT. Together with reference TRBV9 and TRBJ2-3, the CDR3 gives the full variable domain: DSGVTQTPKHLITATGQRVTLRCSPRSGDLSVYWYQQSLDQGLQFLIQYYNGEERAKGNILERFSAQQFPDLHSELNLSSLELGDSALYFCASSVGQATDTQYFGPGTRLTVL.

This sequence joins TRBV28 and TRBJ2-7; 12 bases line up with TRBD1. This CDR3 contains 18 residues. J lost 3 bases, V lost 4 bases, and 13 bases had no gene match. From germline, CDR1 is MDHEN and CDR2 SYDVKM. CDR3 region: CASSSAGGTGGQFYEQYF. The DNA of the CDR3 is TGTGCCAGCAGTTCCGCCGGAGGGACAGGGGGCCAATTCTACGAGCAGTACTTC.

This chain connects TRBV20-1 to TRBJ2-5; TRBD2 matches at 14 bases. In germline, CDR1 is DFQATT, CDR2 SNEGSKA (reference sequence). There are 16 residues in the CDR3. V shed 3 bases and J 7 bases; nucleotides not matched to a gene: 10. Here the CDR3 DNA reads TGCAGTGCTAGTAGACCCGGGACTAGCGGGAGTTCGACCCAGTACTTC. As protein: CSASRPGTSGSSTQYF.

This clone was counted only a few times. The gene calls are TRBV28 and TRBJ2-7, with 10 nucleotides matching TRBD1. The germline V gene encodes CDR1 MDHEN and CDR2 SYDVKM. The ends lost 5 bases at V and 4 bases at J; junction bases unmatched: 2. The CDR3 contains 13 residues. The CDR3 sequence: CASSPGQGYEQYF. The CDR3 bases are TGTGCCAGCAGTCCGGGACAGGGGTACGAGCAGTACTTC.